This T cell receptor beta chain was identified in a study of shared clonotypes between healthy human individuals. Every subset had its genomic DNA shared out evenly among several immunoSEQ plates. Clones were read by immunoSEQ multiplex PCR, and TCRdb kept only the in-frame ones, dropping some. Of approximately 640,000 clones in the sample, roughly 70% were seen once. Germline V lookup: CDR1 KGHSH, CDR2 LQKENI. V dropped 3 bases and J dropped 3 bases, with 11 bases sitting between them. The CDR3 contains 14 residues. The TCR comes from a woman aged 25 to 39 in good health. The V gene is TRBV18, the J gene TRBJ2-5, with D perhaps TRBD2 (5 bases). Material for sequencing was memory CD4+ T cells sorted from blood. Noted subset: CD45RA-negative fraction. CDR3 nucleotide sequence: TGTGCCAGCTCACCGACTAACCTTAAAGAGACCCAGTACTTC. It encodes CASSPTNLKETQYF.